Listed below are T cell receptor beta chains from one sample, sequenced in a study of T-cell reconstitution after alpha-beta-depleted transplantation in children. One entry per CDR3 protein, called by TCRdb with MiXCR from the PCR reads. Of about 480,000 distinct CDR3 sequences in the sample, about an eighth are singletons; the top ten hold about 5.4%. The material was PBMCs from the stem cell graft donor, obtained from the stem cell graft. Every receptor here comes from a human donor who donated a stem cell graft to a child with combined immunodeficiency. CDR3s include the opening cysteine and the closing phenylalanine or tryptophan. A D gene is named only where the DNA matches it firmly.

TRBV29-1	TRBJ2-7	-	CSVVAEDYEQYF
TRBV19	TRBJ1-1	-	CASSPLWGGGTEAFF
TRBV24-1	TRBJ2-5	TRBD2	CATSTSGGMGTQYF
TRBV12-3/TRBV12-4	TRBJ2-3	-	CASSFLRDTQYF
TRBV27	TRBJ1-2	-	CASRDTNVRGYTF
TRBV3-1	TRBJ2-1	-	CASSQDMGGGRYNEQFF
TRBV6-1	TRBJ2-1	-	CASTVPNVGEQFF
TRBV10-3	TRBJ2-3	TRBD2	CAISGSLAGGRTDTQYF
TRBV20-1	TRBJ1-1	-	CSARPSLNTEAFF
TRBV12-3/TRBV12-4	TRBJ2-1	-	CASSRTWEQFF
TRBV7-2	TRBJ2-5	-	CASSLAVWGVETQYF
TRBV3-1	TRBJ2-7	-	CASSHTGTQGGEQYF
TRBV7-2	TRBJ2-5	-	CASSLAVTVDKETQYF
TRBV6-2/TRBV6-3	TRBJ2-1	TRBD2	CASSTSALLAGGVVIRHDEQFF
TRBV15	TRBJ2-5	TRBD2	CATSRDPSGRLQETQYF
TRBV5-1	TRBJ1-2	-	CASKGDVLQGYGYTF
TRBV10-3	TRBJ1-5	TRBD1	CAISRTGAPFQPQHF
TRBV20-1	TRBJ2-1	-	CSASFSSYNEQFF
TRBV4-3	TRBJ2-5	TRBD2	CASSQERGGLYQTQYF
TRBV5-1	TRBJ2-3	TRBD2	CASSLSGRADRTDTQYF
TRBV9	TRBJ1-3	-	CASSVARAAGGNTIYF
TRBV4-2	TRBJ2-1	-	CASSQGASEQFF
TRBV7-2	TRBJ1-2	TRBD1	CASSPTGEGGYTF
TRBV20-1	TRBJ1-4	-	CSARDVEGYSEKLFF
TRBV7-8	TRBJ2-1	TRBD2	CASSPKRESRLEQFF
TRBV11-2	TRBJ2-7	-	CASSHTGGNNEQYF
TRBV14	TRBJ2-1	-	CASSSTGTWVDEQFF
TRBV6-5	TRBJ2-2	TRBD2	CASSYPLTSGKNTGELFF
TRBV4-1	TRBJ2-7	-	CASSQHPSSYEQYF